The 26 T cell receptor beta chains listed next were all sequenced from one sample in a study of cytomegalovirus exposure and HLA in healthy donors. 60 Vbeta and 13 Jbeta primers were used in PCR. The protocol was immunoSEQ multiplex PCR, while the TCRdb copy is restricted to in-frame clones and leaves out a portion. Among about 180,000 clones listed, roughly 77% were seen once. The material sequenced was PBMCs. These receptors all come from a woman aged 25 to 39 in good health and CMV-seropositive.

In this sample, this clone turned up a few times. The CDR3 DNA is TGTGCCAGTAGTATAATGCCAGCGGGGGGCGGCGAAGAGACCCAGTACTTC. It codes for CASSIMPAGGGEETQYF. V is TRBV19 and J is TRBJ2-5, with 9 bases fitting TRBD2. Germline V gene lookup returns CDR1 LNHDA and CDR2 SQIVND (reference sequence). This CDR3 spans 17 amino acids. V shed 2 bases and J 3 bases; nucleotides not matched to a gene: 10.

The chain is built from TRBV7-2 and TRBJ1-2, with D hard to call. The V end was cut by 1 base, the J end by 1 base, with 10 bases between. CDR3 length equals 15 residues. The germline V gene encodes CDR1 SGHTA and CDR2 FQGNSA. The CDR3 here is CASSLGQAFNYGYTF. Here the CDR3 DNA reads TGTGCCAGCAGCTTAGGGCAGGCTTTTAACTATGGCTACACCTTC.

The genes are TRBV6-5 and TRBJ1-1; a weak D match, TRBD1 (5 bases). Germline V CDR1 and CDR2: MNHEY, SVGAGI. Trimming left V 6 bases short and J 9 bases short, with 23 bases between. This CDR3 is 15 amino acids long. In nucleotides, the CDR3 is TGTGCCAGCAGCGGGAGGGCGGACGGGACTATGAAAGCTTTCTTT. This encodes CASSGRADGTMKAFF.

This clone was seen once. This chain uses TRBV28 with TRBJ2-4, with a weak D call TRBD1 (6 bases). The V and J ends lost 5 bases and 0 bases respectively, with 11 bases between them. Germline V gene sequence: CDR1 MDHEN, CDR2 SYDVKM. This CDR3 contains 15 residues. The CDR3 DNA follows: TGTGCCAGCAGTGGACAGATGCTAGCCAAAAACATTCAGTACTTC. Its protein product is CASSGQMLAKNIQYF. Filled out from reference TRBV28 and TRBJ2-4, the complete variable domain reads DVKVTQSSRYLVKRTGEKVFLECVQDMDHENMFWYRQDPGLGLRLIYFSYDVKMKEKGDIPEGYSVSREKKERFSLILESASTNQTSMYLCASSGQMLAKNIQYFGAGTRLSVL.

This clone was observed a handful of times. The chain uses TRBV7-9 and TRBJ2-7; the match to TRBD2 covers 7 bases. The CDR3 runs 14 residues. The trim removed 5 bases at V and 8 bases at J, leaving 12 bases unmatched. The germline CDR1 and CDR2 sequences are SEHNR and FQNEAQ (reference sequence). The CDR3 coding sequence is TGTGCCAGCAGCCGCGGGGGTGCCGGGATCCAGCAGTACTTC. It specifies CASSRGGAGIQQYF.

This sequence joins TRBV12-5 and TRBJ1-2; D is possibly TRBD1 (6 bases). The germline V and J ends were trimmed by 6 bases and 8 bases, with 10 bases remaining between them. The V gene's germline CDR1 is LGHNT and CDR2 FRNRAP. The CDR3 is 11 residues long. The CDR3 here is CASGGTQGYTF. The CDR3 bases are TGTGCTAGTGGGGGGACACAAGGCTACACCTTC.

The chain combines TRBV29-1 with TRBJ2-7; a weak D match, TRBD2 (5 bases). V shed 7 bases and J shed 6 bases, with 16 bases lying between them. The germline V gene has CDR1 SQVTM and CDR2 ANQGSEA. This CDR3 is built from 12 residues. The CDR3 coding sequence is TGCAGCGGGAGGCGGGTGGGCTCCGAGCAGTACTTC. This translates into CSGRRVGSEQYF.

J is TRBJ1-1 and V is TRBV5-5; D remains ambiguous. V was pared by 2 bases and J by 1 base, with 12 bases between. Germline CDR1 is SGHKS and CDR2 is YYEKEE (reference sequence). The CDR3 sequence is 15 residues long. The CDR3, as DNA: TGTGCCAGCAGCTTACTGGCCGGGGAGAACACTGAAGCTTTCTTT. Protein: CASSLLAGENTEAFF.

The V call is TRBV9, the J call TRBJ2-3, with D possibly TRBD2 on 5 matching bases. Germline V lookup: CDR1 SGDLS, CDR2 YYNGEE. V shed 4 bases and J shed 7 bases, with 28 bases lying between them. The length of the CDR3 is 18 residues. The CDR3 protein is CASSPPLSASVGRHTQYF. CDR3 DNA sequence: TGTGCCAGCAGCCCCCCTCTTAGCGCCTCGGTCGGACGCCATACGCAGTATTTT.

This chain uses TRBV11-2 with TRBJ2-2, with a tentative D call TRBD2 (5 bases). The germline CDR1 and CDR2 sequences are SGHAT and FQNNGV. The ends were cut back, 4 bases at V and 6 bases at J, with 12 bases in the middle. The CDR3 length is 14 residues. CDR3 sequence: CASSSGVPSGELFF. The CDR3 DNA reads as TGTGCCAGCAGCTCCGGGGTGCCGTCCGGGGAGCTGTTTTTT.

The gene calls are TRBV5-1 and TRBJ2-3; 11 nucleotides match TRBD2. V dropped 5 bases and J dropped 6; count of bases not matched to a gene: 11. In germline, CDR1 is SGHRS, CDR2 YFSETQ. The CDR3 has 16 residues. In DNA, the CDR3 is TGCGCCAGCAGATCTGCTAGCGGGGGGCAGGGGGATACGCAGTATTTT. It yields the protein CASRSASGGQGDTQYF. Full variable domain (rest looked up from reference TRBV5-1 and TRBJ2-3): KAGVTQTPRYLIKTRGQQVTLSCSPISGHRSVSWYQQTPGQGLQFLFEYFSETQRNKGNFPGRFSGRQFSNSRSEMNVSTLELGDSALYLCASRSASGGQGDTQYFGPGTRLTVL.

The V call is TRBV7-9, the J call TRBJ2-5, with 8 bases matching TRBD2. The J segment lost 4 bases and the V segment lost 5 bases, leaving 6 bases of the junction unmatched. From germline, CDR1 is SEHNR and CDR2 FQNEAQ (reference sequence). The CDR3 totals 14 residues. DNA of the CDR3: TGTGCCAGCAGCCCACGGGGGGGAAGAGAGACCCAGTACTTC. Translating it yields CASSPRGGRETQYF.

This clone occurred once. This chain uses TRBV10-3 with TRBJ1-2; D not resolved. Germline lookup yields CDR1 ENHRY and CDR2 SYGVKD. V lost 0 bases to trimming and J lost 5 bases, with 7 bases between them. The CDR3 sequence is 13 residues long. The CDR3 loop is CAISESARYGYTF. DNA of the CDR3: TGTGCCATCAGTGAGTCGGCTAGGTATGGCTACACCTTC.

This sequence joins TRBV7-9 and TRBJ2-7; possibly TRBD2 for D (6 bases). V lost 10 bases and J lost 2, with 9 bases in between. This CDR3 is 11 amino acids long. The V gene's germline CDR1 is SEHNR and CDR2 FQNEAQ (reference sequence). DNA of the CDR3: TGTGCCATAGGAGGGCCCTACGAGCAGTACTTC. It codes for CAIGGPYEQYF.

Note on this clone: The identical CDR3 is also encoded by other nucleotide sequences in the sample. CDR3 residues: CSAGGRETQYF. The CDR3 DNA sequence: TGCAGTGCCGGCGGAAGAGAGACCCAGTACTTC. This chain connects TRBV20-1 to TRBJ2-5; D call uncertain. CDR3 length equals 11 residues. Trimming stripped 6 bases from V and 4 bases from J, with 9 bases between. Per germline, CDR1 DFQATT and CDR2 SNEGSKA (reference sequence).

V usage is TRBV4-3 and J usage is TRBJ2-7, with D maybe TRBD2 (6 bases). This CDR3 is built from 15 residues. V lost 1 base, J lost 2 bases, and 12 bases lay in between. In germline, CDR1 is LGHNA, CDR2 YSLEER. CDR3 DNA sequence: TGCGCCAGCAGCCAAGTCGCAGGGAGGACCTACGAGCAGTACTTC. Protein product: CASSQVAGRTYEQYF.

The CDR3 bases are TGTGCCAGCAGCCAGGACAGGTTTCGGCCCCAGCATTTT. It encodes CASSQDRFRPQHF. This rearrangement joins TRBV4-2 to TRBJ1-5; 7 nucleotides match TRBD1. Per the germline V gene, CDR1 is LGHNA and CDR2 is YNFKEQ. Unmatched junction bases numbered 5, after V lost 3 bases and J lost 9 bases. CDR3 size: 13 residues.

The CDR3 sequence: CASSSLPLGTTDTQYF. The CDR3 DNA reads TGTGCCAGCAGTTCTCTCCCCCTAGGTACCACAGATACGCAGTATTTT. This chain joins TRBV28 and TRBJ2-3; D is uncertain. Germline values: CDR1 MDHEN, CDR2 SYDVKM. Trimming removed 4 bases from V and 2 bases from J, with 16 bases in between. CDR3 size: 16 residues.

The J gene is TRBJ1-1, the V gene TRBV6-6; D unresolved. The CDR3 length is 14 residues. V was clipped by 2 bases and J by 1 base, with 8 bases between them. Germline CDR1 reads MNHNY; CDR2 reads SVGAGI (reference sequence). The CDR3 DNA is TGTGCCAGCAGTTACCCCAGCGGGAACACTGAAGCTTTCTTT. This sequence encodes CASSYPSGNTEAFF.

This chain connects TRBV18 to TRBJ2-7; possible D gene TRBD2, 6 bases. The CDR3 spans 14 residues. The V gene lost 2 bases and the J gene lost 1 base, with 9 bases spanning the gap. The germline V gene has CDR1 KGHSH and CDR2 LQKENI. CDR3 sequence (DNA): TGTGCCAGCTCACCAGGGAGGCAATCCTACGAGCAGTACTTC. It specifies CASSPGRQSYEQYF.

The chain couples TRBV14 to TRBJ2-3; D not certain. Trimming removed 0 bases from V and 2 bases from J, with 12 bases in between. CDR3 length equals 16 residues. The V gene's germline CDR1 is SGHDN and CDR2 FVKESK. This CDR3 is CASSQDRLEFTDTQYF. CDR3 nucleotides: TGTGCCAGCAGCCAAGATCGGCTAGAATTCACAGATACGCAGTATTTT.

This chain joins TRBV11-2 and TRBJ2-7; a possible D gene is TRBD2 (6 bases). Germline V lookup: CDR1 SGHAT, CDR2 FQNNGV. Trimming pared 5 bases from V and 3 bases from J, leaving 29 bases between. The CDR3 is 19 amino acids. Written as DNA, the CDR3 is TGTGCCAGCAGCGGAGGCCGCAGGGCAGGGAGGATTAATTACTACGAGCAGTACTTC. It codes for CASSGGRRAGRINYYEQYF. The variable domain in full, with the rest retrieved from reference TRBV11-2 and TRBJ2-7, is EAGVAQSPRYKIIEKRQSVAFWCNPISGHATLYWYQQILGQGPKLLIQFQNNGVVDDSQLPKDRFSAERLKGVDSTLKIQPAKLEDSAVYLCASSGGRRAGRINYYEQYFGPGTRLTVT.

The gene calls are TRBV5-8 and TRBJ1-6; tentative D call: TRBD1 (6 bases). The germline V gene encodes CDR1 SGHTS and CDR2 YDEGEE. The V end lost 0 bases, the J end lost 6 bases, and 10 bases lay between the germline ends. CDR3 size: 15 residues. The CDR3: CASSLEDSLNSPLHF. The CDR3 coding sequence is TGTGCCAGCAGCTTGGAGGACAGCCTTAATTCACCCCTCCACTTT.

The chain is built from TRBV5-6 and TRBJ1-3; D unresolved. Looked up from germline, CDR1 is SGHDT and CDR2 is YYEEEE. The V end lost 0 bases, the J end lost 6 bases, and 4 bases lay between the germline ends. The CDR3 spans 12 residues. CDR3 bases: TGTGCCAGCAGCTTGGCCCTAAACACCATATATTTT. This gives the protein CASSLALNTIYF. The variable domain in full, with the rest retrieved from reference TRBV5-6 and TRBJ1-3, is DAGVTQSPTHLIKTRGQQVTLRCSPKSGHDTVSWYQQALGQGPQFIFQYYEEEERQRGNFPDRFSGHQFPNYSSELNVNALLLGDSALYLCASSLALNTIYFGEGSWLTVV.

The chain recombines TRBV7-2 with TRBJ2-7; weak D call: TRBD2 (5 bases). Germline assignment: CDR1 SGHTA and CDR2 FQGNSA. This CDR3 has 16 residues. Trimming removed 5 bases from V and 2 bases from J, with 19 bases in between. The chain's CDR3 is CASSRSMRRATYEQYF. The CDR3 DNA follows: TGTGCCAGCAGCCGTTCCATGCGGCGGGCAACCTACGAGCAGTACTTC. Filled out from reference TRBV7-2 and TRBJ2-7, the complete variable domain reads GAGVSQSPSNKVTEKGKDVELRCDPISGHTALYWYRQSLGQGLEFLIYFQGNSAPDKSGLPSDRFSAERTGGSVSTLTIQRTQQEDSAVYLCASSRSMRRATYEQYFGPGTRLTVT.

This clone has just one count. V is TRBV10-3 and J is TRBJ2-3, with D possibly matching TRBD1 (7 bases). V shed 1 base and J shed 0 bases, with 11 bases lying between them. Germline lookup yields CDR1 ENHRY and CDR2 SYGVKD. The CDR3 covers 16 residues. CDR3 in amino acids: CAISEYAGQSTDTQYF. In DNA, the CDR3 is TGTGCCATCAGTGAGTACGCGGGACAGAGCACAGATACGCAGTATTTT.